These 12 T cell receptor beta chains came from one sample sequenced in a study of cytomegalovirus exposure and HLA in healthy donors (TCRdb year 2017). The library was obtained by the immunoSEQ multiplex PCR assay. For the multiplex PCR, a mixture combining 60 forward primers for TCR Vbeta segments and 13 reverse primers for TCR Jbeta segments was used. In TCRdb, the immuneACCESS table is reduced to in-frame sequences with V and J assigned. These tables do not hold every clone; where another copy was compared, an unresolved V gene accounts for under half, and the others remain unexplained. In this sample the table shows around 90,000 clones, about four fifths of which occur a single time. The ten largest clonotypes hold more than 2.5% of the sample. Source material: PBMCs. The receptors here all came from a male donor in good health and CMV-seropositive.

The V and J genes are TRBV19 and TRBJ1-4; D not resolved. Trimming left V 3 bases short and J 4 bases short, with 9 bases between. The CDR3 loop spans 14 amino acids. From germline, CDR1 is LNHDA and CDR2 SQIVND (reference sequence). The CDR3 DNA is TGTGCCAGTAGTATTAGCCGGAGTAATGAAAAACTGTTTTTT. Translating gives CASSISRSNEKLFF.

This clone was detected only once. V gene TRBV6-6 combines with J gene TRBJ1-2; D possibly corresponds to TRBD1 (5 bases). Germline CDR1 MNHNY, CDR2 SVGAGI (reference sequence). The germline V and J ends were trimmed by 5 bases and 3 bases, with 10 bases remaining between them. CDR3 length: 13 residues. The DNA for the CDR3 is TGTGCCAGCAGTAAAACAGGAGACTATGGCTACACCTTC. Translation: CASSKTGDYGYTF.

V gene TRBV2 combines with J gene TRBJ1-1; 7 nucleotides line up with TRBD1. V was pared by 6 bases and J by 1 base, with 2 bases of the junction left unmatched. Germline V gives CDR1 SNHLY, CDR2 FYNNEI. The length of the CDR3 is 13 residues. CDR3 in amino acids: CASSGQENTEAFF. Written as DNA, the CDR3 is TGTGCCAGCAGCGGACAGGAGAACACTGAAGCTTTCTTT.

The chain links TRBV14 to TRBJ2-1; 12 nucleotides line up with TRBD2. V dropped 4 bases and J dropped 4; count of bases not matched to a gene: 2. Germline V lookup: CDR1 SGHDN, CDR2 FVKESK. The CDR3 covers 15 residues. The CDR3, as DNA: TGTGCCAGCAGCCCTCTAGCGGGGGGGTACAATGAGCAGTTCTTC. Translated, it gives CASSPLAGGYNEQFF.

This chain joins TRBV25-1 and TRBJ2-3, with 8 nucleotides matching TRBD2. In germline, CDR1 is MGHDK, CDR2 SYGVNS. The CDR3 runs 13 residues. Germline trimming cut 5 bases from V and 4 bases from J; bases unmatched to any gene: 2. For the CDR3, the DNA is TGTGCCAGCAGTTTCGGGGGGGCAGATACGCAGTATTTT. The encoded protein is CASSFGGADTQYF.

This CDR3 reads CAWSVGQGGAGYTF. The CDR3 nucleotides are TGTGCCTGGAGTGTAGGACAGGGGGGCGCTGGCTACACCTTC. The chain uses TRBV30 and TRBJ1-2; TRBD1 aligns across 10 bases. Trimming took 0 bases from V and 7 from J; bases not matched to a gene: 5. The CDR3 spans 14 residues. Germline V gene data show CDR1 as GTSNPN and CDR2 as SVGIG (reference sequence).

The chain links TRBV5-6 to TRBJ2-7; TRBD1 agrees at 7 bases. Losses at the gene ends were 4 bases for V and 4 bases for J; bases not matched to a gene: 5. The CDR3 has 13 amino acids. Germline CDR1 and CDR2: SGHDT and YYEEEE. CDR3 in DNA: TGTGCCAGCAGCGCGACAGGGTTGTACGAGCAGTACTTC. It yields the protein CASSATGLYEQYF.

The chain combines TRBV5-6 with TRBJ2-3; weak D call: TRBD2 (5 bases). CDR1 and CDR2 (germline): SGHDT, YYEEEE. The CDR3 spans 17 residues. V gave up 2 bases and J gave up 2 bases, with 18 bases separating them. Written as DNA, the CDR3 is TGTGCCAGCAGCTTCCTGGAAAGCGGATACTTCACAGATACGCAGTATTTT. Translated: CASSFLESGYFTDTQYF.

The J gene is TRBJ1-2, the V gene TRBV18, with 9 nucleotides matching TRBD1. CDR1 is KGHSH and CDR2 is LQKENI in the germline V gene. V was clipped by 2 bases and J by 7 bases; unmatched bases: 8. The CDR3 covers 15 residues. The CDR3 DNA sequence: TGTGCCAGCTCACCAAGGGACAGGGCTCCTTTTGGCTACACCTTC. Amino acid sequence: CASSPRDRAPFGYTF.

This clone turned up a few times. This chain connects TRBV7-3 to TRBJ2-2, with a weak D call TRBD2 (6 bases). CDR1 and CDR2 (germline): SGHTA, FQGTGA. V lost 5 bases, J lost 3 bases, and 10 bases lay in between. The CDR3 consists of 14 residues. CDR3 in amino acids: CASSPGTYTGELFF. As DNA, the CDR3 is TGTGCCAGCAGCCCAGGGACTTACACCGGGGAGCTGTTTTTT.

This sequence joins TRBV13 and TRBJ1-1, with 7 bases aligning to TRBD1. Unmatched junction bases numbered 4, after V lost 6 bases and J lost 3 bases. Germline CDR1 and CDR2: PRHDT and FYEKMQ (reference sequence). The CDR3 totals 13 residues. For the CDR3, the DNA is TGTGCCAGCAGTCCTACAGGGGACACTGAAGCTTTCTTT. Its translation: CASSPTGDTEAFF.

The rearrangement links TRBV2 to TRBJ2-3; D ambiguous. The germline V and J ends were trimmed by 1 base and 0 bases, with 17 bases remaining between them. Germline CDR1 SNHLY, CDR2 FYNNEI. The CDR3 is 18 residues long. The CDR3 sequence: CASSEVVAYSPSTDTQYF. Here the CDR3 DNA reads TGTGCCAGCAGTGAAGTGGTAGCTTATTCCCCTAGCACAGATACGCAGTATTTT.